This T cell receptor beta chain originates from a study of T-cell reconstitution after alpha-beta-depleted transplantation in children. Whole-study findings and limits: Hyperexpanded clones declined; after one year, newly produced T cells mostly supplied diversity.

For TCRbeta, the library was prepared with unique molecular identifiers. TCRdb ran MiXCR on the PCR reads and lists one entry per CDR3 protein. The table shows about 110,000 distinct CDR3 sequences, with 5.5% to 6.5% occurring only once. This clonotype was seen at least ten times. Its cognate antigen is unknown. The sequencing here drew on PBMCs, mostly from graft donor cells, taken 360 days after TCRalphabeta/CD19-depleted stem cell transplant. The origin of this receptor is a male patient between 2 and 15 years old who had a stem cell transplant for acute lymphoblastic leukemia, so the T cells may come from the graft donor.

The DNA of the CDR3 is TGTGCCAGCAGTCCGCGACACTCTAACTATGGCTACACCTTC. Amino acids: CASSPRHSNYGYTF. The V call is TRBV3-1, the J call TRBJ1-2, with D unresolved. Per germline, CDR1 LGHDT and CDR2 YNNKEL (reference sequence). Trimming took 6 bases from V and 0 from J, leaving 11 bases between them. The CDR3 is 14 residues long.